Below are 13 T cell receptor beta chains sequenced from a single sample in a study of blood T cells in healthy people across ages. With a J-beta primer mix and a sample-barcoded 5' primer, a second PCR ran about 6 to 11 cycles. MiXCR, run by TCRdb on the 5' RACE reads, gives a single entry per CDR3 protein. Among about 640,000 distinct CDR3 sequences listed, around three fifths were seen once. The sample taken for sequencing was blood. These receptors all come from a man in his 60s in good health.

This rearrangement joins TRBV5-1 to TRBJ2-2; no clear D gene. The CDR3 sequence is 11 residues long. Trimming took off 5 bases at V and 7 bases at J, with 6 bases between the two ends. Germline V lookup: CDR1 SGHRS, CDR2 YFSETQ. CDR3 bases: TGCGCCAGCAGGGAAGACGGGGAGCTGTTTTTT. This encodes CASREDGELFF.

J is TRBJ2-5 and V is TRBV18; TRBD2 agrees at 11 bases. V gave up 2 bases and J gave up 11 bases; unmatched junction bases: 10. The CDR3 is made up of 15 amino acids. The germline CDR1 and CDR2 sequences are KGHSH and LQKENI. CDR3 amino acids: CASSPASGGLREQYF. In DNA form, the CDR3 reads TGTGCCAGCTCACCAGCTAGCGGGGGGCTTAGGGAGCAGTACTTC.

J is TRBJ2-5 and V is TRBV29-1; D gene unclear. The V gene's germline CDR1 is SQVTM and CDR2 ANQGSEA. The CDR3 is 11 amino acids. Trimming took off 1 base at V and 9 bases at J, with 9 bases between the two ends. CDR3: CSVEGAVAQYF. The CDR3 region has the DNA TGCAGCGTTGAAGGTGCGGTGGCCCAGTACTTC.

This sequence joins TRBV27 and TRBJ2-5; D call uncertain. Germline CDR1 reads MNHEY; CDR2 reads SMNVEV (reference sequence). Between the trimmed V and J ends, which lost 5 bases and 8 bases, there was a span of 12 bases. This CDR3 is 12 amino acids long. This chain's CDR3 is CASSPYQATQYF. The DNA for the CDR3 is TGTGCCAGCAGTCCCTACCAAGCCACCCAGTACTTC.

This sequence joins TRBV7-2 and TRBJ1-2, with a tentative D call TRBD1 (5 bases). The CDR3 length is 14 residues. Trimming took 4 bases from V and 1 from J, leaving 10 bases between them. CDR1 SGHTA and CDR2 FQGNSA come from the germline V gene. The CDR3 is CASSSGAVNYGYTF. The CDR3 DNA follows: TGTGCCAGCAGCTCCGGGGCCGTTAACTATGGCTACACCTTC.

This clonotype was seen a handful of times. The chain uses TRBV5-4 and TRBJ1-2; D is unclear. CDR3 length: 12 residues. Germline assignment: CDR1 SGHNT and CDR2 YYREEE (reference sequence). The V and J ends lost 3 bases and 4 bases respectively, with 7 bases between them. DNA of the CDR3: TGTGCCAGCAGCTCCTCGGGCTATGGCTACACCTTC. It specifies CASSSSGYGYTF.

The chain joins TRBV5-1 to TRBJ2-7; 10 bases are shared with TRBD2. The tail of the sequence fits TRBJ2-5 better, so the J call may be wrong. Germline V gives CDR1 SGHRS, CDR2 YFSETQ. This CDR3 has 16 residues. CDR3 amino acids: CASSAGPSGGGETQYF. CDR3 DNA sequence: TGCGCCAGCAGCGCGGGGCCTAGCGGGGGTGGAGAGACCCAGTACTTC.

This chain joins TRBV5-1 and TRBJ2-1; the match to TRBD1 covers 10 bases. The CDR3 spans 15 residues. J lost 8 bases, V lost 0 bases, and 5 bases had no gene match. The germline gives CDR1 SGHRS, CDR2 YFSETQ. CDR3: CASSLGQGAGDEQFF. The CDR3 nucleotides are TGCGCCAGCAGCTTGGGACAGGGGGCTGGCGATGAGCAGTTCTTC.

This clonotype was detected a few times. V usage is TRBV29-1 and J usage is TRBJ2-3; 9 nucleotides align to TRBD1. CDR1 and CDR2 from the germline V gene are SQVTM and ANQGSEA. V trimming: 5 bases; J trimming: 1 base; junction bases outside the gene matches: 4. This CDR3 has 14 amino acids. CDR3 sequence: CSVKQGAGTDTQYF. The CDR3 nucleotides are TGCAGCGTTAAACAGGGGGCAGGCACAGATACGCAGTATTTT.

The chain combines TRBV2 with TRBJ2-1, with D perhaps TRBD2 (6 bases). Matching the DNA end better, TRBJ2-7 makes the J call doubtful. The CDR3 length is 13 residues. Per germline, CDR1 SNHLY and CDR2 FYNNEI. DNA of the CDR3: TGTGCCAGCAGTGTCACTAGCTACAATGAGCAGTACTTC. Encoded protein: CASSVTSYNEQYF.

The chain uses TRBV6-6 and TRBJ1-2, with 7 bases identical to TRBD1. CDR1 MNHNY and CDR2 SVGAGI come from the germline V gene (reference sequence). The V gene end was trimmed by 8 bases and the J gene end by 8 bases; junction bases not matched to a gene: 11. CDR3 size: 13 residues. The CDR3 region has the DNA TGTGCCAGCCTTACAAGACAGGGCGGCGGCTACACCTTC. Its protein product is CASLTRQGGGYTF.

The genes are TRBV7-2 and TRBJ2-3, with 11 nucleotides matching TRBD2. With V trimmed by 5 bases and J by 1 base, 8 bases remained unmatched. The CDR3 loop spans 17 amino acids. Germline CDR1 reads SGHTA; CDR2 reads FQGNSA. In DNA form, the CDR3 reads TGTGCCAGCAGCCTTCTAGCGGGGGGAGGGGGCACAGATACGCAGTATTTT. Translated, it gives CASSLLAGGGGTDTQYF.

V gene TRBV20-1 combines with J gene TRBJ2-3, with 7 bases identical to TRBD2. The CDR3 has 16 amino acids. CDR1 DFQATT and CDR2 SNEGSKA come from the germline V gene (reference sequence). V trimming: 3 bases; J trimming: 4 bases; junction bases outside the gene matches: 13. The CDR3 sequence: CSASLWGGYYADTQYF. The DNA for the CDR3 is TGCAGTGCTAGCCTCTGGGGGGGTTATTATGCAGATACGCAGTATTTT.